This T cell receptor beta chain was found in a study of response to subunit inactivated influenza vaccine. Study-level results: T cells newly recruited by each seasonal influenza vaccination are few, the authors suggested.

As concerns this clonotype: Its antigen is undetermined.

The germline gives CDR1 SGHTA, CDR2 FQGNSA. CDR3 length: 16 residues. The V and J ends lost 4 bases and 0 bases respectively, with 13 bases between them. TCRdb used MiXCR to reprocess the RT-PCR reads, holding one entry per CDR3 protein. The table includes almost 250,000 distinct CDR3 sequences, approximately 12% detected once. The chain couples TRBV7-2 to TRBJ1-3; D possibly corresponds to TRBD1 (5 bases). Source: non-naive T cells sorted from PBMCs, taken around 14 days before vaccination. The TCR was taken from a man aged 45-65 years who received an inactivated influenza vaccine. CDR3 sequence reads: CASSWGPARSGNTIYF. The DNA of the CDR3 is TGTGCCAGCAGCTGGGGCCCAGCCCGCTCTGGAAACACCATATATTTT.